This T cell receptor beta chain was recorded in a study of monozygotic twins with inflammatory bowel disease. The CDR3 spans 14 residues. Notes on the study in general: Repertoires of patients may have been made more variable by differing immunosuppressive treatments. Twins with IBD had fewer clonotypes in common with others than healthy twins, particularly during disease activity.

TCRdb reworked the 5' RACE reads into one entry per CDR3 protein, no DNA. This listing includes over 200,000 distinct CDR3 sequences. Remarks on this clonotype: Its specificity is not known.

Sequencing used blood. The source is a human donor with ulcerative colitis or Crohn's disease, or a healthy co-twin of an affected twin (not recorded which). The J gene is TRBJ1-2, the V gene TRBV12-3 or TRBV12-4; lacking DNA, the TRBD1 call made by TCRdb goes unchecked. CDR3: CASSPPGANYGYTF.